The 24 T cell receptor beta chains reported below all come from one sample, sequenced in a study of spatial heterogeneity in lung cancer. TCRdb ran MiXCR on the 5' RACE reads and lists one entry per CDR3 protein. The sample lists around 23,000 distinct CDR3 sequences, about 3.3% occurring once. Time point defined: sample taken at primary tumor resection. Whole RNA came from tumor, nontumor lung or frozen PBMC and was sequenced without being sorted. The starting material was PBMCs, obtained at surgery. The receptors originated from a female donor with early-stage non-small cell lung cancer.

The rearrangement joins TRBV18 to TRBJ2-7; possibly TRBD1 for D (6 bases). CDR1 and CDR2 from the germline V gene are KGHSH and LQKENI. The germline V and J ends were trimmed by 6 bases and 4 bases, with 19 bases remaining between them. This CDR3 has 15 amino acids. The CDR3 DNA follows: TGTGCCAGCTCGCAGGGGTCCGGGACGGAATACGAGCAGTACTTC. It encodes CASSQGSGTEYEQYF. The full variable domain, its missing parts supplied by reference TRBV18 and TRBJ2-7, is NAGVMQNPRHLVRRRGQEARLRCSPMKGHSHVYWYRQLPEEGLKFMVYLQKENIIDESGMPKERFSAEFPKEGPSILRIQQVVRGDSAAYFCASSQGSGTEYEQYFGPGTRLTVT.

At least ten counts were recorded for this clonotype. CDR3 in DNA: TGTGCCAGCACGGACACGGGGGACTACGAGCAGTACTTC. Translating gives CASTDTGDYEQYF. The chain has TRBV25-1 and TRBJ2-7; a weak D match, TRBD2 (6 bases). Germline V gene lookup returns CDR1 MGHDK and CDR2 SYGVNS. The V gene lost 7 bases and the J gene lost 3 bases, with 13 bases spanning the gap. CDR3 length: 13 amino acids.

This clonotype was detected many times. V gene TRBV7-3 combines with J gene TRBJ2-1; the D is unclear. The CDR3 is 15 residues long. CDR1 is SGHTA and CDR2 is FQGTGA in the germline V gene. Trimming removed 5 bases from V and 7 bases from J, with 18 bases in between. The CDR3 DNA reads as TGTGCCAGCAGCGAAGCTGACGGTGTTGGGAATGAGCAGTTCTTC. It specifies CASSEADGVGNEQFF.

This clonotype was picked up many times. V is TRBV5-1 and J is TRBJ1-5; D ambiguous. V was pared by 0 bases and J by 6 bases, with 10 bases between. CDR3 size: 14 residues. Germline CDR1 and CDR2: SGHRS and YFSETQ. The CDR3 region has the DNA TGCGCCAGCAGCTTGGCGGAAGGTGGTCAGCCCCAGCATTTT. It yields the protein CASSLAEGGQPQHF.

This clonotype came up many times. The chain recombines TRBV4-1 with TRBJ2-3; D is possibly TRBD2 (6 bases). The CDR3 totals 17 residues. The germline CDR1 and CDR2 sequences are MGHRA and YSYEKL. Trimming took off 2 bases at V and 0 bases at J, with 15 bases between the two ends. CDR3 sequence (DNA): TGCGCCAGCAGCCAAAAGATACGCGGAGGGAGCACAGATACGCAGTATTTT. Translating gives CASSQKIRGGSTDTQYF.

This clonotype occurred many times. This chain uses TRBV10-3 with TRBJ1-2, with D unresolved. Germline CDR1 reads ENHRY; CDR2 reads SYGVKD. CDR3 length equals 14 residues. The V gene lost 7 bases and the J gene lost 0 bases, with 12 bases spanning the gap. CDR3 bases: TGTGCCATCACGGATAATATAGCTAACTATGGCTACACCTTC. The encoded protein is CAITDNIANYGYTF.

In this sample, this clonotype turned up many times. CDR3 sequence (DNA): TGTGCCAGCAGTCGCGGGGGTGATGAAAAACTGTTTTTT. This codes for CASSRGGDEKLFF. This chain joins TRBV12-3 or TRBV12-4 and TRBJ1-4, with a possible D match to TRBD1 (5 bases). Trimming took off 5 bases at V and 6 bases at J, with 10 bases between the two ends. CDR3 length equals 13 residues.

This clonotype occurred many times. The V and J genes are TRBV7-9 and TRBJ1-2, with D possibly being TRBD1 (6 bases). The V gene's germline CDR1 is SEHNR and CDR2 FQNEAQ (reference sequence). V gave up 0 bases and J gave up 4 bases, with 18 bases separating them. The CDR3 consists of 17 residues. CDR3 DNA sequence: TGTGCCAGCAGCTTAGCTGGTTCCCCCGGACAGATCTATGGCTACACCTTC. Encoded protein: CASSLAGSPGQIYGYTF.

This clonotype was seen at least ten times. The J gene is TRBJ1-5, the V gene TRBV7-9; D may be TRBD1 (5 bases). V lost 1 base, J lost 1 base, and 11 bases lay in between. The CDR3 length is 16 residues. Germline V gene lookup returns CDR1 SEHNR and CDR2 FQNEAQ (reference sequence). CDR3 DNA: TGTGCCAGCAGCTTAGACACCTGGGGGAGCAATCAGCCCCAGCATTTT. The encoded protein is CASSLDTWGSNQPQHF.

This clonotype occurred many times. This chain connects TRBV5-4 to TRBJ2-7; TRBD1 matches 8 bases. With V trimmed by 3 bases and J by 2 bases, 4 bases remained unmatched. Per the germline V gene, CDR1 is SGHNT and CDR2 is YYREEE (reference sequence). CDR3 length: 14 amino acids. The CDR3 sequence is CASSSRGQAYEQYF. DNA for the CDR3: TGTGCCAGCAGCTCCAGGGGGCAGGCCTACGAGCAGTACTTC.

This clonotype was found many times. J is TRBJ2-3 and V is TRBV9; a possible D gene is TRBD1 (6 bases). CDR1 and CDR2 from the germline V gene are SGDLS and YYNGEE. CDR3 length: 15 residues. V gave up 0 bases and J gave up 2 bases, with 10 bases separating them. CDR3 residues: CASSVVGTSTDTQYF. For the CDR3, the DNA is TGTGCCAGCAGCGTAGTCGGGACATCCACAGATACGCAGTATTTT.

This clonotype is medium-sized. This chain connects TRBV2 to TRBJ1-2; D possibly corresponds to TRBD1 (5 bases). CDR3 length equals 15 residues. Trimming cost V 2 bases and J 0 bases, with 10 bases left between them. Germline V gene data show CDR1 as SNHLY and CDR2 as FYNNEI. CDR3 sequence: CASSETWGANYGYTF. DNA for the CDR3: TGTGCCAGCAGTGAAACTTGGGGGGCTAACTATGGCTACACCTTC.

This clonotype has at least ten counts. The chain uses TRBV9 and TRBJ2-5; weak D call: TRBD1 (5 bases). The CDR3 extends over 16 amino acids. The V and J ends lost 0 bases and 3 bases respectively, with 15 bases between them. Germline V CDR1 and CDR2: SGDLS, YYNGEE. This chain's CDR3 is CASSVGAGPAKETQYF. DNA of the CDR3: TGTGCCAGCAGCGTAGGAGCAGGGCCCGCAAAAGAGACCCAGTACTTC. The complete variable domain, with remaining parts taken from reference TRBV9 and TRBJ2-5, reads DSGVTQTPKHLITATGQRVTLRCSPRSGDLSVYWYQQSLDQGLQFLIQYYNGEERAKGNILERFSAQQFPDLHSELNLSSLELGDSALYFCASSVGAGPAKETQYFGPGTRLLVL.

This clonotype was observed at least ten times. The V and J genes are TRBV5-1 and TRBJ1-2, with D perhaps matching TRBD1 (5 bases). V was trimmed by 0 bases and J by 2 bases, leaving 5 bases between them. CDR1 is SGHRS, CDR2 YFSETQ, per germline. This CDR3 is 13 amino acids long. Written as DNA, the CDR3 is TGCGCCAGCAGCTTGGGGACAAACTATGGCTACACCTTC. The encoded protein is CASSLGTNYGYTF. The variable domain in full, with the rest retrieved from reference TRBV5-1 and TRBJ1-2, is KAGVTQTPRYLIKTRGQQVTLSCSPISGHRSVSWYQQTPGQGLQFLFEYFSETQRNKGNFPGRFSGRQFSNSRSEMNVSTLELGDSALYLCASSLGTNYGYTFGSGTRLTVV.

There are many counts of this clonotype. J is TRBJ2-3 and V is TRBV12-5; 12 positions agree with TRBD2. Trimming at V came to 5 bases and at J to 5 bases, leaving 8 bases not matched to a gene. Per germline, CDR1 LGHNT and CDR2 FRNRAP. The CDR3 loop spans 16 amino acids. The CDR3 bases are TGTGCTAGTGGTCCCCTAGCGGGAGGGCCCCAAGATACGCAGTATTTT. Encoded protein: CASGPLAGGPQDTQYF.

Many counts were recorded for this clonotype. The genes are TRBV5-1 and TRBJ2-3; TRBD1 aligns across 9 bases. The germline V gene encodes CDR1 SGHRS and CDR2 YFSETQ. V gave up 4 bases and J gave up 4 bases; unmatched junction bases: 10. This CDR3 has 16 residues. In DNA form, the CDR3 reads TGCGCCAGCAGCCCCTACCAGACAGGGGGTTCAGATACGCAGTATTTT. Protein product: CASSPYQTGGSDTQYF.

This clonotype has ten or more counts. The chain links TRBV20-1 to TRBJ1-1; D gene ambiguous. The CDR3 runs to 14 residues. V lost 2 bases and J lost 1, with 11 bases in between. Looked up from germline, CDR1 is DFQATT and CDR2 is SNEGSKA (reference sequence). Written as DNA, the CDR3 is TGCAGTGCTAGACCGTTCGTTAGGAACACTGAAGCTTTCTTT. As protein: CSARPFVRNTEAFF.

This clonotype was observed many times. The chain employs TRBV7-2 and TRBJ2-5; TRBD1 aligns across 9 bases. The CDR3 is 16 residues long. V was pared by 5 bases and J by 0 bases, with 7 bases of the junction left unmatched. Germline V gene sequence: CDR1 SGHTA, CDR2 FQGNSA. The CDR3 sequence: CASSVGTGTYQETQYF. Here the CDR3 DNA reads TGTGCCAGCAGCGTAGGGACAGGGACGTACCAAGAGACCCAGTACTTC.

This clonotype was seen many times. DNA for the CDR3: TGTGCCAGCAGTGTTCTGGTCGAGCAGTACTTC. Residues: CASSVLVEQYF. The chain links TRBV6-4 to TRBJ2-7, with D hard to call. The CDR3 extends over 11 amino acids. The V end was cut by 4 bases, the J end by 6 bases, with 7 bases between. In germline, CDR1 is MRHNA, CDR2 SNTAGT.

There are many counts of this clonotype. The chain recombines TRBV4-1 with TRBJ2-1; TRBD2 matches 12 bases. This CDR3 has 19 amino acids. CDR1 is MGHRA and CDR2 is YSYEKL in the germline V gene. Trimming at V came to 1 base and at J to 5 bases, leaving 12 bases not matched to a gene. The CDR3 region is CASSQVGLAGSRRDNEQFF. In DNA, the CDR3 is TGCGCCAGCAGCCAAGTTGGACTAGCGGGATCCCGGAGGGACAATGAGCAGTTCTTC.

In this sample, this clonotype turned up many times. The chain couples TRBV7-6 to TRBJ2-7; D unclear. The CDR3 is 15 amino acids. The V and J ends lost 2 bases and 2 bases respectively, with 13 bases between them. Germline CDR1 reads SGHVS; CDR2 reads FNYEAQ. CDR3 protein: CASSLRALTTYEQYF. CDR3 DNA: TGTGCCAGCAGCTTACGAGCTCTTACAACCTACGAGCAGTACTTC.

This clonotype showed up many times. CDR3 coding DNA: TGTGCCACCAGTGACACGGGACAGGGGCTAGGAGGCTACACCTTC. Protein sequence: CATSDTGQGLGGYTF. V is TRBV24-1 and J is TRBJ1-2; the match to TRBD1 covers 10 bases. CDR3 length: 15 residues. V shed 4 bases, J shed 8 bases, and the junction held 9 bases outside the gene matches. Germline loops: CDR1 KGHDR, CDR2 SFDVKD.

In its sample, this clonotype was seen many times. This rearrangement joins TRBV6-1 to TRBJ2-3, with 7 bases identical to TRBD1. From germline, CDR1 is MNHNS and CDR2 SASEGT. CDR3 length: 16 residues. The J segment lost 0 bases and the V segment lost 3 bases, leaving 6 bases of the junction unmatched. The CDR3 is CASSDLWGQSTDTQYF. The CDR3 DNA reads TGTGCCAGCAGTGACCTCTGGGGACAGAGCACAGATACGCAGTATTTT.

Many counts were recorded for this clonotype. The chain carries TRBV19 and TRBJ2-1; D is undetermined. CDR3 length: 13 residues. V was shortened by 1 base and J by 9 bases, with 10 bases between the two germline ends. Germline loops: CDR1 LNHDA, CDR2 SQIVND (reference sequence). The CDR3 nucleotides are TGTGCCAGTAGTATAGTTAGCCCTAGTGAGCAGTTCTTC. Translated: CASSIVSPSEQFF.